Listed here is a single T cell receptor beta chain. The antigen it binds to is not known. No base quality values were provided; no much bigger clone lies one nucleotide off. The immunoSEQ Assay, a bias-controlled multiplex PCR, was used to amplify TCRbeta CDR3 regions from genomic DNA. Per the authors' processing: Nucleated cell counts per sample were estimated from amplification of reference gene primers within the assay. To quantify the absolute abundance of each unique TCRbeta CDR3 rearrangement, sequence reads were collapsed and filtered. Productive Simpson clonality was computed per sample as the square root of Simpson's diversity index over productive rearrangements. The source is immuneACCESS, and TCRdb retained only in-frame sequences with V and J called. Part of the clones is not carried over; for the studies checked, unresolved V genes explain less than half of this, and the remainder is unexplained. D and trimming were read from the DNA, whereas the V and J calls and clone size are those reported in that table. Counted in this sample were 180,000 or so clones; 81% of them appeared once. 12% of the sample lies in the top ten.

The source of the sample is a study of blood T cell repertoires in COVID-19 (TCRdb year 2020). As for the study more broadly: Samples covering the acute and convalescent phases of COVID-19 were provided by collaborators in the United States, Italy and Spain. Nearly every sample came with metadata listing a de-identified subject ID, COVID-19 status, age in years and sex. The prospective study material was composed of cDNA or gDNA derived from T cells, B-cell-depleted T cells, or PBMCs. Where HLA class I and class II types were available, the types were taken from metadata supplied by the sample provider, not from assay-based typing. The dataset comprised deeply sampled blood TCRbeta repertoires from subjects exposed to, actively infected with, or recovered from COVID-19. Samples were obtained from the ongoing ImmuneRACE study (first 160 participants) and from roughly 1,300 subjects provided by 6 global collaborators. The repertoires were made available in a free public database intended to serve as a resource for research on the immune response to SARS-CoV-2.

One collaborating source in Seattle enrolled patients during active infection and followed them longitudinally through the course of disease. Collaborating institutions collected whole blood in K2EDTA tubes following their own protocols. For TCRbeta analysis, collaborators shipped samples as frozen whole blood, isolated PBMCs, or DNA extracted from either of those sample types. The investigation overall reported the following: The quantity of clinical and demographic metadata differed by source and by participant and was supplied without curation.

The clonotype originates from a woman over 75 with COVID-19, enrolled during active disease. The material sequenced was peripheral blood.

The encoded CDR3 is CAWSVAGRGEAFF. DNA sequence: TGTGCCTGGAGTGTGGCGGGGAGGGGTGAAGCTTTCTTT. The chain is encoded by TRBV30 joined to TRBJ1-1, with TRBD1 perhaps the D gene, on 5 matching bases. V sheds 0 bases and J sheds 7 bases, leaving 12 bases between their ends. Reading from cysteine to phenylalanine, the CDR3 counts 13 amino acids. Only the CDR3 DNA is retained, 39 bases long and in frame from the first base. From a lookup of the germline V gene (reference sequence), CDR1 and CDR2 are GTSNPN and SVGIG. The full variable domain, completed from the reference TRBV30 and TRBJ1-1 proteins outside the CDR3, reads SQTIHQWPATLVQPVGSPLSLECTVEGTSNPNLYWYRQAAGRGLQLLFYSVGIGQISSEVPQNLSASRPQDRQFILSSKKLLLSDSGFYLCAWSVAGRGEAFFGQGTRLTVV.